The 11 T cell receptor beta chains below all came from one sample that was sequenced in a study of CD8 T cells in ankylosing spondylitis. Study conclusions and caveats: Among TCR beta sequences, a motif of several highly homologous variants appeared characteristic of ankylosing spondylitis blood.

TCRdb recomputed calls from the 5' RACE reads with MiXCR, one row per CDR3 protein. The sample contains about 220,000 distinct CDR3 sequences, 7% to 8% of which appear only once. For these TCRs, the target antigens are not known. Sequencing input: blood, either unsorted or a sorted T cell fraction (not recorded which). The receptors derive from a male donor with ankylosing spondylitis.

Many counts were recorded for this clonotype. The chain links TRBV16 to TRBJ2-5; D call uncertain. Trimming took 7 bases from V and 5 from J, leaving 11 bases between them. From germline, CDR1 is KGHSY and CDR2 FQNENV. There are 12 residues in the CDR3. This CDR3 is CASTVILETQYF. CDR3 coding DNA: TGTGCCAGCACTGTTATCCTGGAGACCCAGTACTTC.

The J gene is TRBJ1-3, the V gene TRBV4-3, with a tentative D call TRBD1 (5 bases). V was cut by 3 bases and J by 2 bases, with 11 bases left in between. The CDR3 has 15 amino acids. Germline V gene sequence: CDR1 LGHNA, CDR2 YSLEER. In DNA, the CDR3 is TGCGCCAGCAGCCACGGGACGGCGACTGGAAACACCATATATTTT. This sequence encodes CASSHGTATGNTIYF.

This clonotype was seen many times. V gene TRBV11-2 combines with J gene TRBJ2-1, with 8 bases fitting TRBD1. V trimming: 0 bases; J trimming: 8 bases; junction bases outside the gene matches: 3. CDR3 length equals 14 residues. Germline CDR1 is SGHAT and CDR2 is FQNNGV. The CDR3 protein is CASSLDRGHDEQFF. The CDR3 DNA follows: TGTGCCAGCAGCTTAGACAGGGGGCACGATGAGCAGTTCTTC. The full variable domain, its missing parts supplied by reference TRBV11-2 and TRBJ2-1, is EAGVAQSPRYKIIEKRQSVAFWCNPISGHATLYWYQQILGQGPKLLIQFQNNGVVDDSQLPKDRFSAERLKGVDSTLKIQPAKLEDSAVYLCASSLDRGHDEQFFGPGTRLTVL.

On this clonotype itself: A much bigger clone sits one base away, suggesting this may be a read error. This sequence joins TRBV5-1 and TRBJ2-7; D is ambiguous. This CDR3 is 15 amino acids long. The germline V gene encodes CDR1 SGHRS and CDR2 YFSETQ. The CDR3 DNA reads TGCGCCAGCAGCTTGGCTCGGACGTCGTCCTACGAGAAGTACTTC. This sequence encodes CASSLARTSSYEKYF.

The chain has TRBV12-3 or TRBV12-4 and TRBJ2-1, with D maybe TRBD1 (6 bases). Trimming pared 4 bases from V and 8 bases from J, leaving 9 bases between. The CDR3 totals 12 residues. The CDR3 sequence is CASSYRVYEQFF. In nucleotides, the CDR3 is TGTGCCAGCAGTTACAGGGTCTATGAGCAGTTCTTC.

This clonotype was seen ten or more times. The chain recombines TRBV6-5 with TRBJ2-7; 8 nucleotides match TRBD1. J was trimmed by 4 bases and V by 4 bases; bases with no gene match: 9. The V gene's germline CDR1 is MNHEY and CDR2 SVGAGI. This CDR3 spans 15 amino acids. The CDR3 region has the DNA TGTGCCAGCAGTTTCAGGGGGCGAGGGAAATACGAGCAGTACTTC. It is translated as CASSFRGRGKYEQYF.

This clonotype was counted ten times or more. The CDR3: CATSRGRLDGYTF. CDR3 in DNA: TGTGCCACCAGTCGGGGGAGGTTGGATGGCTACACCTTC. The chain recombines TRBV24-1 with TRBJ1-2, with D possibly being TRBD1 (5 bases). CDR1 and CDR2 from the germline V gene are KGHDR and SFDVKD. The CDR3 consists of 13 residues. V lost 6 bases, J lost 6 bases, and 13 bases lay in between.

This clonotype occurred many times. This chain links TRBV9 with TRBJ2-7; 9 bases line up with TRBD1. V lost 4 bases, J lost 7 bases, and 9 bases stayed unmatched. The CDR3 sequence is 14 residues long. CDR1 is SGDLS, CDR2 YYNGEE, per germline. Here the CDR3 DNA reads TGTGCCAGCAGCCCCCGGAACAGGGGGCTTGAGCAGTACTTC. It translates to CASSPRNRGLEQYF.

Many counts were recorded for this clonotype. The rearrangement joins TRBV9 to TRBJ2-2, with 7 bases that match TRBD2. Germline V gives CDR1 SGDLS, CDR2 YYNGEE. With 3 bases clipped from V and 1 base from J, the junction kept 3 bases outside the gene matches. CDR3 size: 15 residues. CDR3 region: CASSGGRGNTGELFF. CDR3 nucleotides: TGTGCCAGCAGCGGAGGGAGGGGGAACACCGGGGAGCTGTTTTTT.

This clonotype was seen ten or more times. This CDR3 reads CASSVEGGPYNEQFF. Written as DNA, the CDR3 is TGTGCCAGCAGCGTAGAAGGGGGGCCTTACAATGAGCAGTTCTTC. This chain joins TRBV9 and TRBJ2-1; D may be TRBD1 or TRBD2 (6 bases each). The germline V gene encodes CDR1 SGDLS and CDR2 YYNGEE. Trimming cost V 0 bases and J 4 bases, with 11 bases left between them. This CDR3 is 15 amino acids long.

This clonotype was recorded at least ten times. J is TRBJ2-4 and V is TRBV11-2, with D perhaps assigned TRBD1 or TRBD2 (5 bases each). The length of the CDR3 is 14 residues. V lost 5 bases, J lost 0 bases, and 8 bases lay in between. Germline-derived CDR1 and CDR2 are SGHAT and FQNNGV. CDR3 sequence (DNA): TGTGCCAGCAGCCGGGGCGGAGCCAAAAACATTCAGTACTTC. Protein product: CASSRGGAKNIQYF.